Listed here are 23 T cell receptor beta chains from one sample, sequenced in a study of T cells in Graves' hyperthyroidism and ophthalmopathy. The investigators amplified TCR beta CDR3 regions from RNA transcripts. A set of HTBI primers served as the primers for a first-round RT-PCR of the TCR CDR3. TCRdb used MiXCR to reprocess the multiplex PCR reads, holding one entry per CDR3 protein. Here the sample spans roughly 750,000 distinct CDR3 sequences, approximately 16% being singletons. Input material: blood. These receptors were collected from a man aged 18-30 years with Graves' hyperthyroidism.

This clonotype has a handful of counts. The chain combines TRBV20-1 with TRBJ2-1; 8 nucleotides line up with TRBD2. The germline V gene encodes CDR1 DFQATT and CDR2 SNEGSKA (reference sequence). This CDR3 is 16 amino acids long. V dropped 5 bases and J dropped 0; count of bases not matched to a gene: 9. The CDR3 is CSAYSPAGVSYNEQFF. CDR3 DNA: TGCAGTGCTTATTCTCCAGCGGGAGTCTCCTACAATGAGCAGTTCTTC.

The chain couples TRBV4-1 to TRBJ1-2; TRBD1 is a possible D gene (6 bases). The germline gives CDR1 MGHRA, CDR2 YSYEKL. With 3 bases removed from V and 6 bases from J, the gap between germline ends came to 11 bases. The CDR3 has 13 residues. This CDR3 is CASSHLRGNGYTF. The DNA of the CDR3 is TGCGCCAGCAGCCACCTCAGGGGTAATGGCTACACCTTC.

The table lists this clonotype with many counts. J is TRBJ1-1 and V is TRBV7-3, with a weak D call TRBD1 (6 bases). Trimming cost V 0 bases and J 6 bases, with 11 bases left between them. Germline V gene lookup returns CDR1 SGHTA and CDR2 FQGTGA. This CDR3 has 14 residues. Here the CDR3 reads CASSLTGGSPEAFF. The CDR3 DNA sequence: TGTGCCAGCAGCTTAACCGGGGGCTCGCCTGAAGCTTTCTTT.

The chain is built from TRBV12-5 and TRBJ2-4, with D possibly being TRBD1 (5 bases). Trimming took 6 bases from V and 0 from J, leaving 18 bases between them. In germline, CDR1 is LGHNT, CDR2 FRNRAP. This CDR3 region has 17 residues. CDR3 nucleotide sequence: TGTGCTAGTGGACCAACGACAGTGGTCCTAGCCAAAAACATTCAGTACTTC. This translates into CASGPTTVVLAKNIQYF.

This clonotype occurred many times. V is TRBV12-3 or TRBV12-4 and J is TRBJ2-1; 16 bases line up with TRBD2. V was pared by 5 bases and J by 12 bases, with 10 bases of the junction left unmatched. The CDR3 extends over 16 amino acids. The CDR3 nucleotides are TGTGCCAGCAGTCTCGAGGGACTAGCGGGAGGGCCCCGGCAGTTCTTC. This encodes CASSLEGLAGGPRQFF.

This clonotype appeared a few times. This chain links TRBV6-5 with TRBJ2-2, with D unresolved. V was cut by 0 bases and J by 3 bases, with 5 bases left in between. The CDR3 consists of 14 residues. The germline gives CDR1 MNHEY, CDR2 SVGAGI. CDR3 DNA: TGTGCCAGCAGTTACTCGTTTTACACCGGGGAGCTGTTTTTT. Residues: CASSYSFYTGELFF.

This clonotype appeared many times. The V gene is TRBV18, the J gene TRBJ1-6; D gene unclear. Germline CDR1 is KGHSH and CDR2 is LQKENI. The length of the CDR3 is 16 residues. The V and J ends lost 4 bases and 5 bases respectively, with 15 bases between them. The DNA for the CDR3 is TGTGCCAGCTCACTCGCTCGTCGACGGCATAATTCACCCCTCCACTTT. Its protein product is CASSLARRRHNSPLHF.

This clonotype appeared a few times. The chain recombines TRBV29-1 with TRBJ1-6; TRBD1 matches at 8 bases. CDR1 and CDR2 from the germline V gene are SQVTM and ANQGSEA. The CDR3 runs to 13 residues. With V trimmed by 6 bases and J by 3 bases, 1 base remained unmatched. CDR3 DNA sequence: TGCAGCGTCGGGACAGGCTATAATTCACCCCTCCACTTT. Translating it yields CSVGTGYNSPLHF.

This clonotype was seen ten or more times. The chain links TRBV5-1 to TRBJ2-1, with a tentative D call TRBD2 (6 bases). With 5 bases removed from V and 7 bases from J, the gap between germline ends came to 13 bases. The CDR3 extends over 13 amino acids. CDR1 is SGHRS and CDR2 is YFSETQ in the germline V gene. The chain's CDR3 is CASRSGSGNEQFF. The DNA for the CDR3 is TGCGCCAGCAGATCCGGGAGTGGGAATGAGCAGTTCTTC.

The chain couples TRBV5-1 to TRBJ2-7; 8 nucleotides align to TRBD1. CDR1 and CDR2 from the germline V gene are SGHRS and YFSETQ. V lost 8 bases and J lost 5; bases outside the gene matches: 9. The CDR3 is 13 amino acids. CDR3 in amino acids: CASRQGNVDEQYF. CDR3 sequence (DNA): TGCGCCAGTAGACAGGGGAACGTCGACGAGCAGTACTTC.

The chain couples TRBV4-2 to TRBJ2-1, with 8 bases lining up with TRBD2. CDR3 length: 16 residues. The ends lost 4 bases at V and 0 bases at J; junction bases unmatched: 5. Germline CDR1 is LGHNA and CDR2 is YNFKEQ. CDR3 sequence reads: CASSRGLAGSYNEQFF. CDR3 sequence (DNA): TGTGCCAGCAGCCGGGGGCTAGCGGGCTCCTACAATGAGCAGTTCTTC.

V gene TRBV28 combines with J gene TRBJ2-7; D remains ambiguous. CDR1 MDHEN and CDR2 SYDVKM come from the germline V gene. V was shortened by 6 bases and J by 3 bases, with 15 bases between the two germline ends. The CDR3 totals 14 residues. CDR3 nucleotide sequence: TGTGCCAGCAGGCCTTCCTCTCTAGGCTACGAGCAGTACTTC. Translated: CASRPSSLGYEQYF.

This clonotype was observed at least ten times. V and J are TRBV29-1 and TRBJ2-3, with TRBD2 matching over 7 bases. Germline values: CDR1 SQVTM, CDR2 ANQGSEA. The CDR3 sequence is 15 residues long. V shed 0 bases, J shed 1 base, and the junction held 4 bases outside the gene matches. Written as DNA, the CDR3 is TGCAGCGTTGAAGATGAGCGGGGACGCACAGATACGCAGTATTTT. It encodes CSVEDERGRTDTQYF.

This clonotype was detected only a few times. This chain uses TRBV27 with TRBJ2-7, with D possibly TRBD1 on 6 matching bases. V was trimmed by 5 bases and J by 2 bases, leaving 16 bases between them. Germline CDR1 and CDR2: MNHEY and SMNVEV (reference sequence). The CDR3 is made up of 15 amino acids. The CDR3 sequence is CASSRTAALTYEQYF. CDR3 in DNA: TGTGCCAGCAGTAGGACAGCCGCCCTTACCTACGAGCAGTACTTC.

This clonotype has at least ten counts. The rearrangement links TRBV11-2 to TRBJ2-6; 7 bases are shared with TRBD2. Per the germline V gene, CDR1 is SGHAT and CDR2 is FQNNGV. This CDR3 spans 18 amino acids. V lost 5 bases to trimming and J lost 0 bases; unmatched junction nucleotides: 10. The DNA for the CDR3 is TGTGCCAGCAGCCTAACTTTCGGGGGGAGCTCTGGGGCCAACGTCCTGACTTTC. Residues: CASSLTFGGSSGANVLTF.

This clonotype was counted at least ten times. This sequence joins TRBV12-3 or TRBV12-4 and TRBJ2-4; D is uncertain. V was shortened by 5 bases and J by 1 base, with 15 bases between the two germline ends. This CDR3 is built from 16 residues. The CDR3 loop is CASSPLGGKAKNIQYF. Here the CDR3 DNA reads TGTGCCAGCAGTCCCTTAGGTGGGAAGGCCAAAAACATTCAGTACTTC.

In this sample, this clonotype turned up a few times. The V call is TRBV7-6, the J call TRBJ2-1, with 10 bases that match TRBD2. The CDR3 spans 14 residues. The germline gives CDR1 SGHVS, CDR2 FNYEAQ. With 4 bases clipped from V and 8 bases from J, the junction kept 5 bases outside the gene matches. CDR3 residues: CASSSTGLAYEQFF. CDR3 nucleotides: TGTGCCAGCAGCTCGACGGGACTAGCGTATGAGCAGTTCTTC.

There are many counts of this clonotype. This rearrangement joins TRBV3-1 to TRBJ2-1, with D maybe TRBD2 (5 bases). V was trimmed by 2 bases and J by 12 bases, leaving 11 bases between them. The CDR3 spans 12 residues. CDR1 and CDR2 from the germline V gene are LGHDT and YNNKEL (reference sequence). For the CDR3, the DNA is TGTGCCAGCAGCCAATCCTCACTAGGGCAGTTCTTC. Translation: CASSQSSLGQFF.

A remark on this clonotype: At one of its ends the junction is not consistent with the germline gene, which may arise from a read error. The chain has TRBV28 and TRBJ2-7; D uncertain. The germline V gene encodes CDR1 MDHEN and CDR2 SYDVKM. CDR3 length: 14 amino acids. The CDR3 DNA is TGTGCCAGCAGTTTCCGGCGTTCGCCCTACGGGCAGTACTTC. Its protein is CASSFRRSPYGQYF.

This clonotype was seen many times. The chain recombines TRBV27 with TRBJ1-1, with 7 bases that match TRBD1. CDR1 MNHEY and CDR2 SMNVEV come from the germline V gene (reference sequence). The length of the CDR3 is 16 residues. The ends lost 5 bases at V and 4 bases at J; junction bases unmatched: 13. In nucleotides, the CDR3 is TGTGCCAGCAGTCCCCTGGCAGGGGGTTTCGGCACTGAAGCTTTCTTT. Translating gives CASSPLAGGFGTEAFF.

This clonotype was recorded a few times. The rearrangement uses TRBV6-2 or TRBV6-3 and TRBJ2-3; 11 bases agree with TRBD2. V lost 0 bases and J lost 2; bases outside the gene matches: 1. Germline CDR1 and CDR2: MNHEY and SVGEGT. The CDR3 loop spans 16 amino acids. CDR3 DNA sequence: TGTGCCAGCAGTTACTCGGGACTAGCGGCCACAGATACGCAGTATTTT. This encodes CASSYSGLAATDTQYF.

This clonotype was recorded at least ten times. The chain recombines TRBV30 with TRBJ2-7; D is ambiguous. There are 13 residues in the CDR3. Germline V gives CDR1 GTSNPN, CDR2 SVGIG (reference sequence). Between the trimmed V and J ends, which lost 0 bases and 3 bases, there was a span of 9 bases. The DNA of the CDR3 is TGTGCCTGGAGTGTACTACCCGGCTACGAGCAGTACTTC. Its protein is CAWSVLPGYEQYF.

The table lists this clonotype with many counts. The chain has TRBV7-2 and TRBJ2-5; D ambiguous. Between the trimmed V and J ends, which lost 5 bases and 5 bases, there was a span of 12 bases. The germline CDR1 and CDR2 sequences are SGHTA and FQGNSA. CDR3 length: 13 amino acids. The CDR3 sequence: CASSPGWVETQYF. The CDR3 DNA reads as TGTGCCAGCAGCCCCGGTTGGGTGGAGACCCAGTACTTC.